The clone carrying this T cell receptor beta chain was picked up one time. Naive CD8 populations comprised CD45RO-negative cells positively selected for CCR7, excluding terminally differentiated effector memory CD45RA+ cells. This sample was taken from a study of shared clonotypes between healthy human individuals. Data came from immunoSEQ multiplex PCR; TCRdb stores just in-frame clones and leaves some out. The data show millions of clones, roughly 95% seen once. The CDR3 is 16 amino acids. Trimming shortened V by 10 bases and J by 2 bases, and 20 bases separated the two germline ends. Germline values: CDR1 MDHEN, CDR2 SYDVKM.

This chain links TRBV28 with TRBJ2-2; possibly TRBD1 for D (5 bases). Sequencing used naive CD8+ T cells sorted from blood. This clonotype was obtained from a man aged 18 to 30 in good health. In DNA, the CDR3 is TGTGCCACCAGCCTACAGGCGGAACTAAACACCGGGGAGCTGTTTTTT. Its translation: CATSLQAELNTGELFF.